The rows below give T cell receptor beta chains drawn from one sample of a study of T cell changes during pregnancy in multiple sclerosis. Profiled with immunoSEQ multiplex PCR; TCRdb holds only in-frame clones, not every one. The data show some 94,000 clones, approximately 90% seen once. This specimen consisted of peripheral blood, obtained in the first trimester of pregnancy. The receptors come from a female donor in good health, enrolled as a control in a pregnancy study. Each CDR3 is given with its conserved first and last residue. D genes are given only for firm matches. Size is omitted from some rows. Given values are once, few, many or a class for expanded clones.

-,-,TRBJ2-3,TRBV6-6,TGTGCCAGCAGGTCAGAATTCGCAGATACGCAGTATTTT,CASRSEFADTQYF
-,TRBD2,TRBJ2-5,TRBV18,TGTGCCAGCTCACGGACTAGCCAAGAGACCCAGTACTTC,CASSRTSQETQYF
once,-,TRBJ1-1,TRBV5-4,TGTGCCAGCAGCTTGGCAGGCCCTAACACTGAAGCTTTCTTT,CASSLAGPNTEAFF
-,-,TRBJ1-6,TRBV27,TGTGCCAGCAGTACGGAGTACTATAATTCACCCCTCCACTTT,CASSTEYYNSPLHF
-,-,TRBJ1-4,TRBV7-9,TGTGCCAGCAGCTTAGGGCAGGGATCCGAAAAACTGTTTTTT,CASSLGQGSEKLFF
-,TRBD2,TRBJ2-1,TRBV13,TGTGCCAGCAGCTTAGGTACTAGCGGGGGGGCCTATAATGAGCAGTTCTTC,CASSLGTSGGAYNEQFF
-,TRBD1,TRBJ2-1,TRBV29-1,TGCAGCGTTGAAGCCACCGGGACAGGGTACAATGAGCAGTTCTTC,CSVEATGTGYNEQFF
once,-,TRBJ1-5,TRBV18,TGTGCCAGCTCACCGGACAGTCTCAATCAGCCCCAGCATTTT,CASSPDSLNQPQHF
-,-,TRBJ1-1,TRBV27,TGTGCCAGCAGTTCAGGCCGGTTTGCTGAAGCTTTCTTT,CASSSGRFAEAFF
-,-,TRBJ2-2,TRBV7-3,TGTGCCAGCAGCTTATCGGGGACCGGGGAGCTGTTTTTT,CASSLSGTGELFF
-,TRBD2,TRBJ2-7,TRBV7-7,TGTGCTAGCGGGTACCTAGGACACCTTGGGGCCTACGAGCAGTACTTC,CASGYLGHLGAYEQYF
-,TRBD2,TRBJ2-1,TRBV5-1,TGCGCCAGCAGCTCAGGACTAGCGGGGGGTAAGGGCTCCTACAATGAGCAGTTCTTC,CASSSGLAGGKGSYNEQFF
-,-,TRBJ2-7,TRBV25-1,TGTGCCAGCAGTGAGGGGGGGCCTAGGTACGAGCAGTACTTC,CASSEGGPRYEQYF
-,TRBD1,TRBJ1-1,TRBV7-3,TGTGCCAGCAGCAGCGGACAGGGGTCGAACACTGAAGCTTTCTTT,CASSSGQGSNTEAFF
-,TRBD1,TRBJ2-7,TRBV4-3,TGCGCCAGCAGCCAAGGAGCAGGGGGCCCAGTCTACGAGCAGTACTTC,CASSQGAGGPVYEQYF
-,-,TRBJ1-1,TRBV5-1,TGCGCCAGCAGCTTGTACCAGGAGAACACTGAAGCTTTCTTT,CASSLYQENTEAFF
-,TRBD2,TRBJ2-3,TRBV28,TGTGCCAGCAGTCCCACCTCTGCGGGGGACCTTTTAGATACGCAGTATTTT,CASSPTSAGDLLDTQYF
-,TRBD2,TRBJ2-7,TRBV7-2,TGTGCCTTAGGCCGGGGGGGCTCCTACGAGCAGTACTTC,CALGRGGSYEQYF
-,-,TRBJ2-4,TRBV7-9,TGTGCCAGCAGCTCCGTTCGAAACATTCAGTACTTC,CASSSVRNIQYF
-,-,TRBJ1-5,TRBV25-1,TGTGCCAGCAGTTCCGGACTAATTTTTCAGCCCCAGCATTTT,CASSSGLIFQPQHF
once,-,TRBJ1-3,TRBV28,TGTGCCAGCAGTGGGGCGGGATTCCCCATATATTTT,CASSGAGFPIYF
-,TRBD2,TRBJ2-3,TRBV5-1,TGCGCCAGCAGCCGGGGAGGGCAGTTGCTCACAGATACGCAGTATTTT,CASSRGGQLLTDTQYF
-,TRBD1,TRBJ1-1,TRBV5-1,TGCGCCAGCAGCTTGGGACAGGGGTTCACTGAAGCTTTCTTT,CASSLGQGFTEAFF
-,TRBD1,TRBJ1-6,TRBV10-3,TGTGCCATCAGTGATCCTCGGGACAGGGTTGCGAGCTCCTATAATTCACCCCTCCACTTT,CAISDPRDRVASSYNSPLHF
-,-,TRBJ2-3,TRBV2,TGTGCCAGCATTGACAGACACACAGATACGCAGTATTTT,CASIDRHTDTQYF
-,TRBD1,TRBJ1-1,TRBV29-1,TGCAGCGCTCCTGGACAGGGAAGAACTGAAGCTTTCTTT,CSAPGQGRTEAFF
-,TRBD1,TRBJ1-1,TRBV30,TGTGCGAGGGACAGGGGGTATTCCACTGAAGCTTTCTTT,CARDRGYSTEAFF
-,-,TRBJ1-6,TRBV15,TGTGCCACCAGCAAGGATAGAGGCTCACCCCTCCACTTT,CATSKDRGSPLHF
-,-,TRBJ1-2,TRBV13,TGTGCCAGCAGCCTGTCGTCATTCGGCTATGGCTACACCTTC,CASSLSSFGYGYTF
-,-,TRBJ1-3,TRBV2,TGTGCCAGCAGTCAAGAGGGGTCTGGAAACACCATATATTTT,CASSQEGSGNTIYF
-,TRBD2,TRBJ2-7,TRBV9,TGTGCCAGCAGCGTAGCAACTAGCGGGCTCTACGAGCAGTACTTC,CASSVATSGLYEQYF
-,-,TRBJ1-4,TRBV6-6,TGTGCCAGCAGTTTTTCGCGCCAAAATGAAAAACTGTTTTTT,CASSFSRQNEKLFF
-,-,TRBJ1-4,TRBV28,TGTGCCAGCAGCCCTACGCTCACAGGGACGGGTGAAAAACTGTTTTTT,CASSPTLTGTGEKLFF
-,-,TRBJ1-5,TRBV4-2,TGTGCCAGCAGCCTAACCGGCGGGGGGGCGGGTAGCAATCAGCCCCAGCATTTT,CASSLTGGGAGSNQPQHF
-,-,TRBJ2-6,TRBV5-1,TGCGCCAGCAGCTTGGCCCTTAGCTCTGGGGCCAACGTCCTGACTTTC,CASSLALSSGANVLTF
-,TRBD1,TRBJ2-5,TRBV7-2,TGTGCCAGCAGCTTCGGGACAGGGTCTAGTCAAGAGACCCAGTACTTC,CASSFGTGSSQETQYF
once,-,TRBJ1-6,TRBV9,TGTGCCAGCAGCGTAGATGGAGGGTCGGAACCCCTCCACTTT,CASSVDGGSEPLHF
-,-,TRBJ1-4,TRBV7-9,TGTGCCAGCAGCCGAGGTAATGAAAAACTGTTTTTT,CASSRGNEKLFF
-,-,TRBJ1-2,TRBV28,TGTGCCAGCAGACTGGACAGTCCCAACTATGGCTACACCTTC,CASRLDSPNYGYTF